The sequence of this TCR beta chain was determined in a study of monozygotic twins with cystic fibrosis (dated by TCRdb to 2020 to 2023). Regarding the study in general: Around 3.3 micrograms of fragmented DNA went through around 16 PCR cycles to produce barcoded libraries. To assess genetic influence on V and J gene usage, the study compared TCR beta repertoires within and across 16 monozygotic twin pairs with cystic fibrosis. Twins were ranked among 850 to 1,200 cohort participants for weight-for-height and FEVPerc (FEV1 disease centile) at the day of blood sampling. Made up mostly of children and adolescents, the cohort included ten female and six male twin pairs ranging in age from about 2.0 to 36.4 years, with a median of about 9.2 years. Data for three of the twin pairs had previously been reported in another context.

With regard to this clone: Its binding antigen is unknown. There are no base qualities to consult, and no much larger clone falls within one base.

Study-level results and caveats: V gene usage was most similar to the co-twin in 13 of 16 pairs, and J usage was most similar to the co-twin in 8 of 16 pairs, which suggests genetic constraints. Only a small cohort was studied, and no association of shared CDR3 numbers with age, concordance or disease severity was found. Simpson clonality was generally low (median about 0.01), which suggests a naive-dominated repertoire, and clonality was higher in the most severely affected patients. Sharing of nucleotide-identical clonotypes was significantly greater within monozygotic CF twin pairs than between unrelated CF individuals (P = 0.000026, Mann-Whitney).

Between the V and J ends, shortened by 3 bases and 1 base respectively, the junction contains 9 bases. The CDR3 starts with the cysteine, ends with the phenylalanine, and has 14 residues. CDR3 DNA is the only sequence kept; it has 42 bases, read in frame from the first base. For CDR1 and CDR2, the germline V gene lists SGHTA and FQGNSA. The twin pairs came from the European Cystic Fibrosis Twin and Sibling Study Cohort, a cohort that recruited patients from some 150 CF clinics across 14 European countries. Zygosity and CFTR genotype were verified in-house, with zygosity tested by multiplex PCR of nine short tandem repeat loci. Peripheral blood was taken from each twin, and clinical parameters were recorded on the day of blood sampling. Phenol/chloroform extraction was used to isolate genomic DNA from peripheral blood cells, and the DNA was then kept in TE buffer at 4 degrees C. TCR beta CDR3 regions were amplified by multiplex PCR using the immunoSEQ immune profiling system, following the manufacturer's instructions. An Illumina NextSeq system was used for sequencing. Per the authors' processing: Sequence data were processed on the immunoSEQ Analyzer platform, and clonality was computed as the square root of Simpson's index of productive rearrangements. Jensen-Shannon distance served as the measure of similarity in V and J usage, while OLGA was used to compute CDR3 generation probabilities. Shared CDR3 sequences were searched in the immuneACCESS database (August 2020) and in VDJdb (December 2020). TCRdb retrieved this table from immuneACCESS and kept in-frame rearrangements only. Not all clones are present; in checked studies, unresolved V genes account for under half, and no reason is known for the remainder. V and J calls and clone size come straight from that table; D and trimming were deduced from the DNA. The sample yields 12,000 to 15,000 clones; roughly 98% were counted once. Clones ranked in the top ten supply around 0.41% of the sample.

This sequence was found in a girl aged 2-9 years with cystic fibrosis. The V and J segments used are TRBV7-2 and TRBJ1-1; there is no confident call for the D gene. The sequenced sample consisted of blood. The CDR3 protein is CASSLTGRNTEAFF. In nucleotide form, the sequence is TGTGCCAGCAGCTTGACGGGTAGGAACACTGAAGCTTTCTTT.